This is a list of T cell receptor beta chains from one sample in a study of shared clonotypes between healthy human individuals. Generated by immunoSEQ multiplex PCR, the TCRdb table keeps only in-frame clones and is missing some. Altogether about 2 million clones are present, just under 95% being singletons, with the ten largest covering about 1.1%. Sequenced: naive CD8+ T cells sorted from blood. All receptors come from a man aged 18 to 30 in good health. The CDR3 runs from the conserved cysteine through the conserved F or W. D genes are given only for firm matches. Some rows mark clone size as missing; the rest say once, few, many or name a class of expanded clone.

>TRBJ2-1|once|TRBV7-2|NA
TGTGCCAGCAGCCCTGGTGAGCTGCTTCTCAATGAGCAGTTCTTC
CASSPGELLLNEQFF
>TRBJ1-2|NA|TRBV27|NA
TGTGCCAGCAGTTTAACGGTCAACTATGGCTACACCTTC
CASSLTVNYGYTF
>TRBJ1-6|NA|TRBV9|NA
TGTGCCAGCAGCGCCTCGGGGTCCTCAGGATCACCCCTCCACTTT
CASSASGSSGSPLHF
>TRBJ2-3|once|TRBV2|TRBD2
TGTGCCAGCAGTGGGACTAGCGGGGGGGCGGTGGATACGCAGTATTTT
CASSGTSGGAVDTQYF
>TRBJ2-7|NA|TRBV30|NA
TGTGCCTGGAGTTCCACTGGGACCACCGAGCAGTACTTC
CAWSSTGTTEQYF
>TRBJ2-3|NA|TRBV7-3|NA
TGTGCCAGCAGCTTAACAGGACCGAGGACAGATACGCAGTATTTT
CASSLTGPRTDTQYF
>TRBJ2-3|NA|TRBV6-5|NA
TGTGCCAGCAGCAACGGATGGCCTACAGATACGCAGTATTTT
CASSNGWPTDTQYF
>TRBJ2-1|NA|TRBV9|TRBD2
TGTGCCAGCAGCGTCGGGACTAGCGGGAGTTTGAATGAGCAGTTCTTC
CASSVGTSGSLNEQFF
>TRBJ2-5|NA|TRBV7-9|NA
TGTGCCAGCAGCTTACCAACGACTGCCTCTCTAGTTGCCCAGTACTTC
CASSLPTTASLVAQYF
>TRBJ1-6|NA|TRBV11-2|NA
TGTGCCAGCAGCTTAGATATCCAGACCATGGGCAATTCACCCCTCCACTTT
CASSLDIQTMGNSPLHF
>TRBJ1-2|NA|TRBV29-1|TRBD1
TGCAGCGTTGAAGGGACAGGAGGACGGGATGGCTACACCTTC
CSVEGTGGRDGYTF
>TRBJ1-1|NA|TRBV29-1|NA
TGCAGCGTTCGGGAGAACACTGAAGCTTTCTTT
CSVRENTEAFF
>TRBJ2-1|NA|TRBV15|TRBD2
TGTGCCACCAGCAGAGAGAAACTAGCGGGACCATCGGTCTACAATGAGCAGTTCTTC
CATSREKLAGPSVYNEQFF
>TRBJ2-3|NA|TRBV10-2|TRBD2
TGCGCCAGCAGTGATAGAGTCCAGCGGGGGGCCCGCACAGATACGCAGTATTTT
CASSDRVQRGARTDTQYF
>TRBJ2-7|once|TRBV6-6|TRBD2
TGTGCCAGCAGAGCCGACGGGAGGCCCACCTACGAGCAGTACTTC
CASRADGRPTYEQYF
>TRBJ1-5|NA|TRBV19|NA
TGTGCCAGTAGTATAGACAGGGATAGCAATCAGCCCCAGCATTTT
CASSIDRDSNQPQHF
>TRBJ2-3|NA|TRBV4-3|TRBD2
TGCGCCAGCAGCCAAGGGGGACTAGATACAGATACGCAGTATTTT
CASSQGGLDTDTQYF
>TRBJ1-2|NA|TRBV9|NA
TGTGCCAGCAGCGCCACGGCCCAGGTTTCGGATGGCTACACCTTC
CASSATAQVSDGYTF
>TRBJ1-2|once|TRBV6-5|TRBD1
TGTGCCAGCACTTCAGCAACAGGGGGCCTATATGGCTACACCTTC
CASTSATGGLYGYTF
>TRBJ2-1|NA|TRBV7-6|TRBD2
TGTGCCAGCAACCAACTAGCGGGAGGCCCCTACAATGAGCAGTTCTTC
CASNQLAGGPYNEQFF
>TRBJ1-1|NA|TRBV6-6|NA
TGTGCCAGCAATTTAAAGAACACTGAAGCTTTCTTT
CASNLKNTEAFF
>TRBJ2-5|NA|TRBV6-6|NA
TGTGCCAGCAGTGCCCATCTAGAGGGTGGCAAGACCCAGTACTTC
CASSAHLEGGKTQYF
>TRBJ2-2|NA|TRBV6-1|TRBD1
TGTGCCAGCAGTGAAGCACAGGGGGCATACGGGGAGCTGTTTTTT
CASSEAQGAYGELFF
>TRBJ2-1|NA|TRBV28|NA
TGTGCCAGCAGTTTCCTGGCGGGGTACTCCTACAATGAGCAGTTCTTC
CASSFLAGYSYNEQFF
>TRBJ2-2|NA|TRBV6-1|NA
TGTGCCAGCTTCCTTTTGGGGAACACCGGGGAGCTGTTTTTT
CASFLLGNTGELFF
>TRBJ1-2|NA|TRBV5-6|NA
TGTGCCAGCAGCTCAGACACGTATGGCTACACCTTC
CASSSDTYGYTF
>TRBJ1-2|NA|TRBV13|TRBD1
TGTGCCAGCAGCCACAAAGACCGGAGGGGGCAGATGGACTATGGCTACACCTTC
CASSHKDRRGQMDYGYTF
>TRBJ2-5|NA|TRBV5-6|NA
TGTGCCAGCAGCCCCTCACCGTACCAAGAGACCCAGTACTTC
CASSPSPYQETQYF
>TRBJ2-3|NA|TRBV5-6|NA
TGTGCCAGCAGCCAGGGTTTTATCACAGATACGCAGTATTTT
CASSQGFITDTQYF
>TRBJ2-7|NA|TRBV27|TRBD2
TGTGCCAGCAGTTCTCGAATTCTAGCGGGAGGGTCGCCCTACGAGCAGTACTTC
CASSSRILAGGSPYEQYF
>TRBJ2-7|NA|TRBV14|TRBD1
TGTGCCAGCAGCCCCGGGACAGGGTCATTCTACGAGCAGTACTTC
CASSPGTGSFYEQYF
>TRBJ1-1|NA|TRBV5-4|NA
TGTGCCAGCAGCTTCGATCTGAACACTGAAGCTTTCTTT
CASSFDLNTEAFF
>TRBJ1-1|NA|TRBV9|NA
TGTGCCAGCAGCGTAGAGCAGGTTCCACTGAACACTGAAGCTTTCTTT
CASSVEQVPLNTEAFF
>TRBJ1-4|NA|TRBV29-1|NA
TGCAGCGTTGGTTACACCCTTGAAAAACTGTTTTTT
CSVGYTLEKLFF
>TRBJ2-7|NA|TRBV4-1|NA
TGCGCCAGCAGCCTACGCCAGGACATCTCCTACGAGCAGTACTTC
CASSLRQDISYEQYF
>TRBJ2-3|NA|TRBV10-2|NA
TGCGCCAGCAGTACTAGAGAGGTGCACACAGATACGCAGTATTTT
CASSTREVHTDTQYF
>TRBJ1-6|NA|TRBV9|NA
TGTGCCAGCAGCGTAGTAGATAATAATTCACCCCTCCACTTT
CASSVVDNNSPLHF
>TRBJ2-5|NA|TRBV7-7|TRBD2
TGTGCTAGCAGCTTCCGACTAGCGGGGGGAGAGACCCAGTACTTC
CASSFRLAGGETQYF
>TRBJ1-2|NA|TRBV5-4|NA
TGTGCCAGCAGCTTGGACTTATTGGTCGGCTACACCTTC
CASSLDLLVGYTF
>TRBJ1-3|NA|TRBV9|NA
TGTGCCAGCAGCGATTTGGTCTCTGGAAACACCATATATTTT
CASSDLVSGNTIYF
>TRBJ2-5|NA|TRBV7-9|TRBD2
TGTGCCAGCAGCCCAGGGACTAGACGAGAAGAGACCCAGTACTTC
CASSPGTRREETQYF
>TRBJ1-3|NA|TRBV4-1|TRBD1
TGCGCCAGCAGCCTAAAAAAAGGACAGGGAGCGAGTATGAGGGGAAACACCATATATTTT
CASSLKKGQGASMRGNTIYF
>TRBJ2-3|NA|TRBV27|NA
TGTGCCAGCAGTTTAGGGGACGGCCACACAGATACGCAGTATTTT
CASSLGDGHTDTQYF
>TRBJ2-1|NA|TRBV7-9|TRBD2
TGTGCCAGCAGCTTAGCCGGGACTAGCCTCTACAATGAGCAGTTCTTC
CASSLAGTSLYNEQFF
>TRBJ1-1|NA|TRBV5-6|NA
TGTGCCAGCAGCTTGGAGTCGGGGGATTCCACTGAAGCTTTCTTT
CASSLESGDSTEAFF
>TRBJ2-7|NA|TRBV4-3|NA
TGCGCCAGCAGACGACCGACCGTCCCAGGGGACGAGCAGTACTTC
CASRRPTVPGDEQYF
>TRBJ2-3|NA|TRBV5-1|NA
TGCGCCAGCAGCTTGGAAGAGGGGGCAGATACGCAGTATTTT
CASSLEEGADTQYF
>TRBJ2-7|NA|TRBV6-1|TRBD1
TGTGCCAGCAGTGTTAATCCGACAGGGCCCCACTCTTTCTACGAGCAGTACTTC
CASSVNPTGPHSFYEQYF
>TRBJ2-5|NA|TRBV7-6|TRBD2
TGTGCCAGCAGCATCCCGGGGGGAGGACTAGCGGGAGAGGGAGAGACCCAGTACTTC
CASSIPGGGLAGEGETQYF
>TRBJ2-7|once|TRBV6-6|NA
TGTGCCAGCAGCCCCGGTAGTGGTTACGAGCAGTACTTC
CASSPGSGYEQYF
>TRBJ2-1|NA|TRBV27|TRBD2
TGTGCCAGCAGTTACCAGAGGGAACTAGCGGGGGGGCGGTACAATGAGCAGTTCTTC
CASSYQRELAGGRYNEQFF
>TRBJ2-7|NA|TRBV9|NA
TGTGCCAGCACCCCTCGGGGCCCAGGCCGGAGCTCCTACGAGCAGTACTTC
CASTPRGPGRSSYEQYF
>TRBJ2-5|NA|TRBV2|TRBD2
TGTGCCAGCAGGGTGGTTTTGGGGGGGGAGACCCAGTACTTC
CASRVVLGGETQYF